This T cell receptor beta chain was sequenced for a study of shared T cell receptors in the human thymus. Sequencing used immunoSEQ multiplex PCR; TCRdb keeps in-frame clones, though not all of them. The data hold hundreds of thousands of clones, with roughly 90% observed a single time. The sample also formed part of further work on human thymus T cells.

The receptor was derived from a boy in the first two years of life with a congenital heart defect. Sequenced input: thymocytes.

The CDR3: CASLAGGTDTQYF. The CDR3 DNA follows: TGTGCCTCCTTAGCGGGAGGCACAGATACGCAGTATTTT. The rearrangement uses TRBV30 and TRBJ2-3, with TRBD2 matching 9 bases. With 7 bases clipped from V and 1 base from J, the junction kept 3 bases outside the gene matches. CDR3 length: 13 amino acids. Germline V CDR1 and CDR2: GTSNPN, SVGIG (reference sequence). The full variable domain, rest sourced from reference TRBV30 and TRBJ2-3, is SQTIHQWPATLVQPVGSPLSLECTVEGTSNPNLYWYRQAAGRGLQLLFYSVGIGQISSEVPQNLSASRPQDRQFILSSKKLLLSDSGFYLCASLAGGTDTQYFGPGTRLTVL.